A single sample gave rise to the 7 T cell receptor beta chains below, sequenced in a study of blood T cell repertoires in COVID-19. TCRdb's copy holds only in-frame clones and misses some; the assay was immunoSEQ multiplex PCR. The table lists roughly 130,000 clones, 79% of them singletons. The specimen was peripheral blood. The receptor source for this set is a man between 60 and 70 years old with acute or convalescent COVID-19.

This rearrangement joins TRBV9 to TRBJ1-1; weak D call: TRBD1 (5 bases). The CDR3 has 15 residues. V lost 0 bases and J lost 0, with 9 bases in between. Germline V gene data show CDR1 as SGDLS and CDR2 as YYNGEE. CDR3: CASSVDGALNTEAFF. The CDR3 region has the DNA TGTGCCAGCAGCGTAGATGGGGCACTGAACACTGAAGCTTTCTTT.

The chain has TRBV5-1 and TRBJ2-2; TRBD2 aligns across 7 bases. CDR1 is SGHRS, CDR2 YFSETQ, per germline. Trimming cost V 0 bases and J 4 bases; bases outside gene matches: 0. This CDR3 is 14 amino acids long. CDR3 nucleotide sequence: TGCGCCAGCAGCTTGGCGGGGGGCACCGGGGAGCTGTTTTTT. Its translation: CASSLAGGTGELFF.

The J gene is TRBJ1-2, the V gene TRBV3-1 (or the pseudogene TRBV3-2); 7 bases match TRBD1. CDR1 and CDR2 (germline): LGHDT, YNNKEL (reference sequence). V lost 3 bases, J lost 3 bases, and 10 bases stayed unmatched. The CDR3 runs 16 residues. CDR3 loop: CASSQRGRGFYYGYTF. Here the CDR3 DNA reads TGTGCCAGCAGCCAGCGGGGCAGGGGGTTTTACTATGGCTACACCTTC.

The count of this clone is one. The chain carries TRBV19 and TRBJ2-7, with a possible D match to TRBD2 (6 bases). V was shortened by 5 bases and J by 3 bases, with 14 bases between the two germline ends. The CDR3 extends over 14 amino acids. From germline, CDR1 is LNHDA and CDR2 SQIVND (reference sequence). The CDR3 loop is CASSSMGEDYEQYF. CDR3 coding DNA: TGTGCCAGTAGTTCGATGGGGGAGGACTACGAGCAGTACTTC.

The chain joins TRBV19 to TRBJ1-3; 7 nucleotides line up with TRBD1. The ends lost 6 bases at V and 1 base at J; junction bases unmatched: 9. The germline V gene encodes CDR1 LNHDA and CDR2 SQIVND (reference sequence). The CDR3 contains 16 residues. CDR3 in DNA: TGTGCCAGTAGAACACCGGGACAGCCGTCTGGAAACACCATATATTTT. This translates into CASRTPGQPSGNTIYF.

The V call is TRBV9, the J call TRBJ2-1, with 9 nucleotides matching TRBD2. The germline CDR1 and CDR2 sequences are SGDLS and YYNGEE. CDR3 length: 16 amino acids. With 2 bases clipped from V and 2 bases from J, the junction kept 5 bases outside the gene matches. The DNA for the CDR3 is TGTGCCAGCAGCGTTAGCGGGGGAGCCGCCTACAATGAGCAGTTCTTC. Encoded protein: CASSVSGGAAYNEQFF. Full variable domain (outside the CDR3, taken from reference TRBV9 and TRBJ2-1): DSGVTQTPKHLITATGQRVTLRCSPRSGDLSVYWYQQSLDQGLQFLIQYYNGEERAKGNILERFSAQQFPDLHSELNLSSLELGDSALYFCASSVSGGAAYNEQFFGPGTRLTVL.

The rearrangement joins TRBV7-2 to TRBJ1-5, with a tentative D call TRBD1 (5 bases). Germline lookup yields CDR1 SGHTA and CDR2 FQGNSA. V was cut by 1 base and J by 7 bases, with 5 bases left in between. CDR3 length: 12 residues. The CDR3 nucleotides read TGTGCCAGCAGCTTAGGACAGCAGCCCCAGCATTTT. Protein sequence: CASSLGQQPQHF.